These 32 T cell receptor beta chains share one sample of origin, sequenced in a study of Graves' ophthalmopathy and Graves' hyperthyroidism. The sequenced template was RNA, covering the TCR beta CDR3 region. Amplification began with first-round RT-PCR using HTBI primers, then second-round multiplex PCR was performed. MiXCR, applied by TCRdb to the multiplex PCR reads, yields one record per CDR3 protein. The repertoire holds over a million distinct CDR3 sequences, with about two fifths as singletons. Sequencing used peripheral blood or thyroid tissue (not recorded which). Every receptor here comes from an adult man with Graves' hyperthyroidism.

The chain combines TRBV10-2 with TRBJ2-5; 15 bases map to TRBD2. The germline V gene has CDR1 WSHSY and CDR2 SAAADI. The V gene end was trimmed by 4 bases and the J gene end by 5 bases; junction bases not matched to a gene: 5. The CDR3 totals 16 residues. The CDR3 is CASSGGLAGGRETQYF. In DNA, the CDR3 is TGCGCCAGCAGTGGGGGACTAGCGGGAGGCCGGGAGACCCAGTACTTC.

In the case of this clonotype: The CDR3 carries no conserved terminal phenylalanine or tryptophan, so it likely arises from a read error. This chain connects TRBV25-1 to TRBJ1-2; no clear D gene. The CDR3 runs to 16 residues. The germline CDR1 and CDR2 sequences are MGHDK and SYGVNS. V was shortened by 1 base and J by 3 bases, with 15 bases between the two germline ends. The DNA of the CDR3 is TGTGCCAGCAGTGAATCGCTCATACAGAGGGACTATGGCTACACCCTC. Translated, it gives CASSESLIQRDYGYTL.

The CDR3 DNA follows: TGTGCCACCAGCATGCCGGAGACTAATGAAAAACTGTTTTTT. Its translation is CATSMPETNEKLFF. The V call is TRBV15, the J call TRBJ1-4, with D hard to call. Germline CDR1 reads LNHNV; CDR2 reads YYDKDF (reference sequence). Trimming stripped 4 bases from V and 2 bases from J, with 8 bases between. The CDR3 covers 14 residues.

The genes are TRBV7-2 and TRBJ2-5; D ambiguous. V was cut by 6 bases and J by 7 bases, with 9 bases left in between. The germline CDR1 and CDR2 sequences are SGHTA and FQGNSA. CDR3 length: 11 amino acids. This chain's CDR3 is CASSYGATQYF. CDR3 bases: TGTGCCAGCAGTTATGGAGCGACCCAGTACTTC.

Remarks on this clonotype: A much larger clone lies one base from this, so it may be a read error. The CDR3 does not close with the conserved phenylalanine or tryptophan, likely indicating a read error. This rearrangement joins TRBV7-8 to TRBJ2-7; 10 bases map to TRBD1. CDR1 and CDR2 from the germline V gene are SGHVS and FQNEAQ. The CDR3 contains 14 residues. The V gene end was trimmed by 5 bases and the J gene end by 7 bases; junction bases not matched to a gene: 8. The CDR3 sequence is CASSPGTGVWEQYC. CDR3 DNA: TGTGCCAGCAGCCCAGGGACAGGGGTCTGGGAGCAGTACTGC.

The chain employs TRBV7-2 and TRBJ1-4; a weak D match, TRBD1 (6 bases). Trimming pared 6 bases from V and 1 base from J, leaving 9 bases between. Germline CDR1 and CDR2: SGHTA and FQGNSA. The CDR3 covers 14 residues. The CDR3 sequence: CASRPQGTNEKLFF. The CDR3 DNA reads TGTGCCAGCAGACCACAGGGAACTAATGAAAAACTGTTTTTT.

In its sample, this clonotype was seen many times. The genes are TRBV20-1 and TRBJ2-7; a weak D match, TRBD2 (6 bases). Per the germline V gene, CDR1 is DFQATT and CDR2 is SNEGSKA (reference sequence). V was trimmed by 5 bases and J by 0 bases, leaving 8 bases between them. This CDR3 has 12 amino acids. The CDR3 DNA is TGCAGTGCTTCGGACTACTCCTACGAGCAGTACTTC. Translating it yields CSASDYSYEQYF.

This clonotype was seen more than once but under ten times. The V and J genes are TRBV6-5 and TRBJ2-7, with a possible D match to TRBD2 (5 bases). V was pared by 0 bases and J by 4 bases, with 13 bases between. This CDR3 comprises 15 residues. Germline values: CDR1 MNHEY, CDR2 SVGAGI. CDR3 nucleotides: TGTGCCAGCAGTTACTCGCCGGGATCGGCTTACGAGCAGTACTTC. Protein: CASSYSPGSAYEQYF.

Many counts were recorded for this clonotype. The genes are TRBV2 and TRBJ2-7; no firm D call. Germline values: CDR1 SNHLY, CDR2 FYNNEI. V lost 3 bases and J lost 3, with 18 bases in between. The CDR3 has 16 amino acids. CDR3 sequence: CASSDRSQVRFYEQYF. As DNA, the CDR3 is TGTGCCAGCAGTGATCGGAGTCAGGTCCGCTTCTACGAGCAGTACTTC. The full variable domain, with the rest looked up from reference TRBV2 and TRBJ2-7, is EPEVTQTPSHQVTQMGQEVILRCVPISNHLYFYWYRQILGQKVEFLVSFYNNEISEKSEIFDDQFSVERPDGSNFTLKIRSTKLEDSAMYFCASSDRSQVRFYEQYFGPGTRLTVT.

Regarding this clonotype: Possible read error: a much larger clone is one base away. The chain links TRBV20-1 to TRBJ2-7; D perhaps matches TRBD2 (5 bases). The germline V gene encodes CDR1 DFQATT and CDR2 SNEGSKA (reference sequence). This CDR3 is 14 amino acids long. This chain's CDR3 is CSARQVVGIGERYF. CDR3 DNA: TGCAGTGCCAGACAAGTAGTTGGGATCGGGGAGCGGTACTTC.

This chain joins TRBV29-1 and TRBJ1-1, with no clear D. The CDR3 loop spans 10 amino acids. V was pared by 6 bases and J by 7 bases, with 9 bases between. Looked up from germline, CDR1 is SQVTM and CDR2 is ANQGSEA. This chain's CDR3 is CSVAQVEAFF. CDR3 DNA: TGCAGCGTGGCGCAGGTTGAAGCTTTCTTT. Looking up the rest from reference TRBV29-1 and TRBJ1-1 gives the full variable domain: SAVISQKPSRDICQRGTSLTIQCQVDSQVTMMFWYRQQPGQSLTLIATANQGSEATYESGFVIDKFPISRPNLTFSTLTVSNMSPEDSSIYLCSVAQVEAFFGQGTRLTVV.

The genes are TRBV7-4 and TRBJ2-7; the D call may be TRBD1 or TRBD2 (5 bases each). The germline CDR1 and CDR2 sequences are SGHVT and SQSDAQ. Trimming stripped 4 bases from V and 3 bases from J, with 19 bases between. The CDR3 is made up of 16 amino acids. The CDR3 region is CASSYRDGEGDYEQYF. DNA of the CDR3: TGTGCCAGCAGCTACCGGGACGGGGAAGGGGACTACGAGCAGTACTTC.

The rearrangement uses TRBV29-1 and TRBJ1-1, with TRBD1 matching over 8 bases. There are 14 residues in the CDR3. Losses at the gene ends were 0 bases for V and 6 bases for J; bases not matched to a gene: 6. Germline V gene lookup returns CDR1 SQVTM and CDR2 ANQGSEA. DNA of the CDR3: TGCAGCGTTGAAGAAAAGCTGACAGGGGCTGAAGCTTTCTTT. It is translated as CSVEEKLTGAEAFF.

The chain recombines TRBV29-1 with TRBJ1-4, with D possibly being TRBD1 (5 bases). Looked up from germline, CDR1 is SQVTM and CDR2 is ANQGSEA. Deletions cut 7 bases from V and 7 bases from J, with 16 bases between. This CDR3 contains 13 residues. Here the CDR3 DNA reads TGCAGCGCTGCGAGGGGTAACACTGAAAAACTGTTTTTT. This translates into CSAARGNTEKLFF.

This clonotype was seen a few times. CDR3: CASSFLSTGGRETQYF. CDR3 in DNA: TGTGCCAGCAGCTTTTTATCTACAGGGGGGCGTGAGACCCAGTACTTC. V and J are TRBV7-2 and TRBJ2-5, with 8 bases matching TRBD1. The CDR3 sequence is 16 residues long. The V segment lost 3 bases and the J segment 5 bases; nucleotides outside the gene matches: 11. The germline gives CDR1 SGHTA, CDR2 FQGNSA.

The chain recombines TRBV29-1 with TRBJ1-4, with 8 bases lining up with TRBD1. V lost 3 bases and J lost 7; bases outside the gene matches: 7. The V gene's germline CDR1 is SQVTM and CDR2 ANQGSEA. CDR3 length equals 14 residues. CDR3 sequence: CSVETGVNTEKLFF. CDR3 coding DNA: TGCAGCGTTGAGACAGGGGTGAACACTGAAAAACTGTTTTTT.

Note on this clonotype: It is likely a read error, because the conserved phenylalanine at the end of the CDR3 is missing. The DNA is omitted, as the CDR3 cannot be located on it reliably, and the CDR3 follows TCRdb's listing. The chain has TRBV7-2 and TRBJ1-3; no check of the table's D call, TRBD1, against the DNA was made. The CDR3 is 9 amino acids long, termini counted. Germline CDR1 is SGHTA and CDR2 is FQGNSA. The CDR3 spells CASSPVQNT.

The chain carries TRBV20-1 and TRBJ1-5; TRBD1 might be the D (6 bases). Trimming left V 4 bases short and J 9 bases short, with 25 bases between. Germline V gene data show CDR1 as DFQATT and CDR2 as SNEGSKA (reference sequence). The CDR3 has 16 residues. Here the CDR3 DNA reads TGCAGTGCTATAAGTTCGGACAGCCGAGACGCAGGGCCCCAGCATTTT. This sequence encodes CSAISSDSRDAGPQHF.

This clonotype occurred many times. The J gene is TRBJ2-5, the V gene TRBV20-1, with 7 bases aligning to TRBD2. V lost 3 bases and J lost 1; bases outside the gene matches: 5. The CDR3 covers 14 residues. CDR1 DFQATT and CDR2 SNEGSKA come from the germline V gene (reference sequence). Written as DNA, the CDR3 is TGCAGTGCTAGCGGGACTACCATCCAAGAGACCCAGTACTTC. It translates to CSASGTTIQETQYF.

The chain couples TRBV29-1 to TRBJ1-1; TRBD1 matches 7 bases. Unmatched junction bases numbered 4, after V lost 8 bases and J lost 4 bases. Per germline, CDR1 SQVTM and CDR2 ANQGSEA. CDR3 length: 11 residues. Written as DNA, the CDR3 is TGCAGCTTCACAGGGGCCACTGAAGCTTTCTTT. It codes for CSFTGATEAFF.

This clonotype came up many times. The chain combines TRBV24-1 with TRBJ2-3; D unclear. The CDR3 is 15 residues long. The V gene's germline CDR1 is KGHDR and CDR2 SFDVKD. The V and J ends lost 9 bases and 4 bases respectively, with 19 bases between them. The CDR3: CATRTGIEEADTQYF. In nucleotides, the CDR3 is TGTGCCACCCGAACGGGTATCGAAGAAGCAGATACGCAGTATTTT.

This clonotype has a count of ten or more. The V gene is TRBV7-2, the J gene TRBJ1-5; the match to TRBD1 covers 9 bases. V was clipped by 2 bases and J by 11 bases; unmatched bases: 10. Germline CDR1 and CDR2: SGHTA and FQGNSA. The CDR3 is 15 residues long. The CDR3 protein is CASSLLGQGIGAQHF. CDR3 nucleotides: TGTGCCAGCAGCTTACTCGGACAGGGGATAGGGGCCCAGCATTTT.

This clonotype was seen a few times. The CDR3 is CSVDLGGDTEAFF. For the CDR3, the DNA is TGCAGCGTTGATCTGGGGGGAGACACTGAAGCTTTCTTT. The V and J genes are TRBV29-1 and TRBJ1-1; maybe TRBD1 (5 bases). CDR3 length equals 13 residues. V was trimmed by 3 bases and J by 3 bases, leaving 11 bases between them. Germline lookup yields CDR1 SQVTM and CDR2 ANQGSEA.

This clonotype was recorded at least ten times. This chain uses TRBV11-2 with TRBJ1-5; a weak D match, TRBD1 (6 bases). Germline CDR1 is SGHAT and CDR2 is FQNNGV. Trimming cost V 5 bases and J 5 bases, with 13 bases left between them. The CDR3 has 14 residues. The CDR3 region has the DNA TGTGCCAGCAGCCCAGGGGTAGGGGATCAGCCCCAGCATTTT. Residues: CASSPGVGDQPQHF.

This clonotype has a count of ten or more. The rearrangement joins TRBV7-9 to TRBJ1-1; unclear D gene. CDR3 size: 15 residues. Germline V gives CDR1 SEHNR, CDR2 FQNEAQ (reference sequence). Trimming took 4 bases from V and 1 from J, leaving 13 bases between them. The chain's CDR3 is CASSYNPSTNTEAFF. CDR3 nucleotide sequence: TGTGCCAGCAGCTACAACCCGAGTACGAACACTGAAGCTTTCTTT. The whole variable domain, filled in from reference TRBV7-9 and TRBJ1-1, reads DTGVSQNPRHKITKRGQNVTFRCDPISEHNRLYWYRQTLGQGPEFLTYFQNEAQLEKSRLLSDRFSAERPKGSFSTLEIQRTEQGDSAMYLCASSYNPSTNTEAFFGQGTRLTVV.

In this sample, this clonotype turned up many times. The CDR3 sequence is CSARDRQYSNQPQHF. DNA for the CDR3: TGCAGTGCTAGAGATCGCCAGTATAGCAATCAGCCCCAGCATTTT. V is TRBV20-1 and J is TRBJ1-5, with D hard to call. V lost 0 bases and J 0 bases, leaving 9 bases between the germline ends. The germline V gene has CDR1 DFQATT and CDR2 SNEGSKA (reference sequence). The CDR3 runs to 15 residues.

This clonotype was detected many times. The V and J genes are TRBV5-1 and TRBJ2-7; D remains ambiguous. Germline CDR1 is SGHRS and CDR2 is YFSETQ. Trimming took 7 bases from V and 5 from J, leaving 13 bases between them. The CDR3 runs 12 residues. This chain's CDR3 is CASSEWANEQYF. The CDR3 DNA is TGCGCCAGCTCTGAATGGGCCAACGAGCAGTACTTC.

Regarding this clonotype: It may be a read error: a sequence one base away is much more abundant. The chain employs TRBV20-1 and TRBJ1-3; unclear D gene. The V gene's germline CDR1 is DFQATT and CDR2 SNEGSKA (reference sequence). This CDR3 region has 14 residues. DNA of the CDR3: TGCAGTGCTACGGACGTCCGCTCTGGAAACACCATATTTTTT. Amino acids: CSATDVRSGNTIFF.

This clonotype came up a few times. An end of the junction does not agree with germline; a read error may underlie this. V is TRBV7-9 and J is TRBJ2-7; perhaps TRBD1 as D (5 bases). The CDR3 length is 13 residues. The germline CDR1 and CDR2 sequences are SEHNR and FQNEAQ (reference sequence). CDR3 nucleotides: TGCGCCAGCAGCCAAAGGCAGGGATTCGAGCAGTACTTC. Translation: CASSQRQGFEQYF. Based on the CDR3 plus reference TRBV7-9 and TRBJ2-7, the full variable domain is DTGVSQNPRHKITKRGQNVTFRCDPISEHNRLYWYRQTLGQGPEFLTYFQNEAQLEKSRLLSDRFSAERPKGSFSTLEIQRTEQGDSAMYLCASSQRQGFEQYFGPGTRLTVT.

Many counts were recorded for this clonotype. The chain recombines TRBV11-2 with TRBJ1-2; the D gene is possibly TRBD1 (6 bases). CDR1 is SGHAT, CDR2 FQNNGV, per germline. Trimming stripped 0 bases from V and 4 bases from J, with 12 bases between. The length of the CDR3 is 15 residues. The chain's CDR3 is CASSLDLWDTYGYTF. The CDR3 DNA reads TGTGCCAGCAGCTTAGATCTTTGGGACACCTATGGCTACACCTTC.

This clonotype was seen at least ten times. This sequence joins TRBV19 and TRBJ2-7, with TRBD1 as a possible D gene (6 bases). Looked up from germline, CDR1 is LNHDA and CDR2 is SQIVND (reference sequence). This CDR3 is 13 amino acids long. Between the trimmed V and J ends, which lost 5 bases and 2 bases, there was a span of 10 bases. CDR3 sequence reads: CASSHGTPYEQYF. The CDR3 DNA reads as TGTGCCAGTAGTCATGGGACACCCTACGAGCAGTACTTC.

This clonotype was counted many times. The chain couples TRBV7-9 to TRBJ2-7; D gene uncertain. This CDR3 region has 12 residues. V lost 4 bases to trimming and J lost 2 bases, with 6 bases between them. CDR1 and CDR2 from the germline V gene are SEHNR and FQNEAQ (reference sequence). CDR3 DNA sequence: TGTGCCAGCAGCTCAAGGGCCTACGAGCAGTACTTC. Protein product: CASSSRAYEQYF. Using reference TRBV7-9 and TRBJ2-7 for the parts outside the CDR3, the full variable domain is DTGVSQNPRHKITKRGQNVTFRCDPISEHNRLYWYRQTLGQGPEFLTYFQNEAQLEKSRLLSDRFSAERPKGSFSTLEIQRTEQGDSAMYLCASSSRAYEQYFGPGTRLTVT.